This T cell receptor (beta chain) is drawn from a study of T cells in localized non-small cell lung cancer. Generated by immunoSEQ multiplex PCR, the TCRdb table keeps only in-frame clones and is missing some. This sample yields roughly 70,000 clones, of which roughly nine tenths are seen a single time; roughly 22% belongs to the top ten. V lost 5 bases to trimming and J lost 3 bases, with 13 bases between them. CDR1 is MRHNA, CDR2 SNTAGT, per germline. The CDR3 is 14 residues long. The source was peripheral blood, collected before any cancer treatment. This rearrangement joins TRBV6-4 to TRBJ1-1, with a weak D call TRBD1 (5 bases). The TCR originated in a male donor at least 60 years old with stage III squamous cell lung carcinoma. CDR3 loop: CASSPTWGDTEAFF. As DNA, the CDR3 is TGTGCCAGCAGTCCGACGTGGGGGGACACTGAAGCTTTCTTT.